The sample holds many counts of the clone carrying this TCR beta chain. The antigen is not known. It was by 5'RACE with 10-nucleotide random UMIs that the cDNA was made. A single record per CDR3 protein comes from TCRdb applying MiXCR to the 5' RACE reads. The table lists 50,000 to 75,000 distinct CDR3 sequences, 3.5% to 5% of them singletons. CDR3 length: 15 amino acids. The V gene's germline CDR1 is DFQATT and CDR2 SNEGSKA (reference sequence). The V gene lost 0 bases and the J gene lost 5 bases, with 16 bases spanning the gap. The data were taken from a study of neurological immune-mediated disorders. Study-wide results and limits: In HTLV-1-associated myelopathy, TCR clonal expansion was greatest, and in multiple sclerosis it was least, below healthy controls.

Unsorted libraries used 2 million PBMCs kept at -80 degrees C. Material: PBMCs. The sequence was obtained from a man aged 50-60 years with multiple sclerosis. The V gene is TRBV20-1, the J gene TRBJ1-1; tentatively, D is TRBD1 (6 bases). CDR3: CSARDLGKGETEAFF. CDR3 DNA sequence: TGCAGTGCTAGAGATCTCGGGAAGGGGGAAACTGAAGCTTTCTTT.